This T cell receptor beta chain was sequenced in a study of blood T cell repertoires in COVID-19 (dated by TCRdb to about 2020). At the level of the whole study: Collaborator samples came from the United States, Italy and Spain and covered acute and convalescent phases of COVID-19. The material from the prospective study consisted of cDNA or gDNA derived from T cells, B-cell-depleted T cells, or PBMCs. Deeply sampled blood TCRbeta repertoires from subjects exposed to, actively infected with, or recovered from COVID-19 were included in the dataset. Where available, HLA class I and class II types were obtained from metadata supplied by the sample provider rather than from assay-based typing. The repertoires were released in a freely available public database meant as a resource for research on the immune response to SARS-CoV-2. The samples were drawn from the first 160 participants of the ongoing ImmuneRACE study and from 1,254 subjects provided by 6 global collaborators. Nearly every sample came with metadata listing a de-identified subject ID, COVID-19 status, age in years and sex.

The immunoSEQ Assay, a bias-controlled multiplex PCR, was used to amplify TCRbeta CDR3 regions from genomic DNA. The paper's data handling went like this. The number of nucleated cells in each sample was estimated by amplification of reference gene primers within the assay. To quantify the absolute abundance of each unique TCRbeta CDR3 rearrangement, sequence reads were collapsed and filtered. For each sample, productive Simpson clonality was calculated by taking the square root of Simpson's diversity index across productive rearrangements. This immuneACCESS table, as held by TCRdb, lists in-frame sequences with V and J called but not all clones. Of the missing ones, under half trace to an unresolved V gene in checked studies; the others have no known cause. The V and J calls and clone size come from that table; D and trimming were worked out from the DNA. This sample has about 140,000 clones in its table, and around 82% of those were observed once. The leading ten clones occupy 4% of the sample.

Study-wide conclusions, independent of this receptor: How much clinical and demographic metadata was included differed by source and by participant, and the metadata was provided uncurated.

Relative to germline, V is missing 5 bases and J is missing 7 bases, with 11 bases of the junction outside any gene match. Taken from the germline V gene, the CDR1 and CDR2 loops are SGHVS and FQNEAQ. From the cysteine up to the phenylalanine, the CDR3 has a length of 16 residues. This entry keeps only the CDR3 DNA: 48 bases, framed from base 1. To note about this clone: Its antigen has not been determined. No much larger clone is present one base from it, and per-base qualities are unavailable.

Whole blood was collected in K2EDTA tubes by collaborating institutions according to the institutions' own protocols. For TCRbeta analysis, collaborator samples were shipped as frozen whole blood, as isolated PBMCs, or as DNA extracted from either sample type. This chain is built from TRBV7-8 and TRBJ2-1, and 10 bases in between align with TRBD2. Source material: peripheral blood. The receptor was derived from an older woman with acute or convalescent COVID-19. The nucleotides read TGTGCCAGCAGCCCCCCGGGACTAGCGTTTTCTAATGAGCAGTTCTTC. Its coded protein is CASSPPGLAFSNEQFF. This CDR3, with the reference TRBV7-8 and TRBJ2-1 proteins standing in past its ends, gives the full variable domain GAGVSQSPRYKVAKRGQDVALRCDPISGHVSLFWYQQALGQGPEFLTYFQNEAQLDKSGLPSDRFFAERPEGSVSTLKIQRTQQEDSAVYLCASSPPGLAFSNEQFFGPGTRLTVL.